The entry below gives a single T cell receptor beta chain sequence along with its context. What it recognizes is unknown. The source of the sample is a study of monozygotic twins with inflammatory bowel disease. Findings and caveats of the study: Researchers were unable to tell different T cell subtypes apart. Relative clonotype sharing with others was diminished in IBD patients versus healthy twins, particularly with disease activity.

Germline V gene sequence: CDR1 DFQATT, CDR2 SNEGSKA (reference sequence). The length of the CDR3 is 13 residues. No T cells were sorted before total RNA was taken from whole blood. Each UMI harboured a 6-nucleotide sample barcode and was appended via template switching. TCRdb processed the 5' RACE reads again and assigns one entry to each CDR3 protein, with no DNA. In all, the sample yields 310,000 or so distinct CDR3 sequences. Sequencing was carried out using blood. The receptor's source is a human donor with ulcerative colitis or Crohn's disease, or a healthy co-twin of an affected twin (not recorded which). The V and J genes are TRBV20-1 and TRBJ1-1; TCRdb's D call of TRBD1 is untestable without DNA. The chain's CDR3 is CSAMRGVDTEAFF.